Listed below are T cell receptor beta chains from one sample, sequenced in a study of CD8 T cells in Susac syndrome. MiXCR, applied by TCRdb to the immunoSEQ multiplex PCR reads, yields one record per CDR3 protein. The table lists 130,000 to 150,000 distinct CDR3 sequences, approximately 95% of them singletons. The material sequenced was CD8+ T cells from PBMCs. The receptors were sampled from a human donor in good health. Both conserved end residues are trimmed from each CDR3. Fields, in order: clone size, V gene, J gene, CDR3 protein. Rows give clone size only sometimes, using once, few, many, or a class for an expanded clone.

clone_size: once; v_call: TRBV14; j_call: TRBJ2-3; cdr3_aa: ASSQGGLDYRDTQY
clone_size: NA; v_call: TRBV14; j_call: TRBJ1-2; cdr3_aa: ASSQEVGLDGYT
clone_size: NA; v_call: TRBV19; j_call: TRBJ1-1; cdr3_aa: ASRKGQWGSTEAF
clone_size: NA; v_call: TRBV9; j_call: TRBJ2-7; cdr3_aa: ASSVAGSTYEQY
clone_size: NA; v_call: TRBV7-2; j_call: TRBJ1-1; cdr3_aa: ASSEGQLPEAF
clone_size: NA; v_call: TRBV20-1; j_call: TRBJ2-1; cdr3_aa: SAFYNEQF
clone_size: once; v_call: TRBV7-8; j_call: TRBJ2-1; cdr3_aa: ASSQTSGNEQF
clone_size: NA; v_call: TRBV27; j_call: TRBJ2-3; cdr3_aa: ASSSRRDTQY
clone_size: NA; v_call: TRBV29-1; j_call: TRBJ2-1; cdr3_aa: SVGTGMYDEQF
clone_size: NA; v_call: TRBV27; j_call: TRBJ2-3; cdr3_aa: ASSRGTSGGDTQY
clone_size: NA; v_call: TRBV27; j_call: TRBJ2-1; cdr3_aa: ASSFGLAGGYNEQF
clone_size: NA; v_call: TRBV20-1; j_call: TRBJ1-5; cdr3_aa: SAPGTYNQPQH
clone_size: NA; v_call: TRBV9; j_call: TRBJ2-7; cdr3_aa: ASSVMTSPDEQY
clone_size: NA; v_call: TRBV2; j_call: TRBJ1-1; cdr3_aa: ASSDVGNTEAF
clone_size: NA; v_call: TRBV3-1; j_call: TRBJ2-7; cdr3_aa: ASSTRQGPTYEQY
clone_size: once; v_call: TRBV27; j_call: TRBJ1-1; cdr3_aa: ASSLDPGGWAF
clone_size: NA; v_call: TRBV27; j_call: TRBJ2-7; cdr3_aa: ASSLDSAPYEQY
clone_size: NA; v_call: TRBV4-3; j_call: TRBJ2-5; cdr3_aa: ASSLGTTGTQY
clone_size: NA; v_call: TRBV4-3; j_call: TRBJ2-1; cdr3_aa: ASSQENRDEQF
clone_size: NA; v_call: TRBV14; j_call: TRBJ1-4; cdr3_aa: ASSRTATNEKLF
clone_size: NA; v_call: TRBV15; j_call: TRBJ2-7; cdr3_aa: ATSRYKGDEQY
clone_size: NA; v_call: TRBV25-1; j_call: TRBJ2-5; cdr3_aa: ASSEPHQETQY
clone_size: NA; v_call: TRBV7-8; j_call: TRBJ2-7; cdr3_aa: ASSPLLEVTEQY
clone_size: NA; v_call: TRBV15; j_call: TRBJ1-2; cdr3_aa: ATSRDTGVDYGYT
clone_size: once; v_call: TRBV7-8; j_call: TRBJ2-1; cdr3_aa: ASSPGTSPNEQF
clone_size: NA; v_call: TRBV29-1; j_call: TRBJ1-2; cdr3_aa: SVLSSTDAIRGYT
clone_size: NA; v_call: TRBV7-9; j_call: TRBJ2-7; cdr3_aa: ASNHGREGSYEQY
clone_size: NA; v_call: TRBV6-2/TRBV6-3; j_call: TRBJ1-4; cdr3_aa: ASSYPYIGQGEDLPTNEKLF
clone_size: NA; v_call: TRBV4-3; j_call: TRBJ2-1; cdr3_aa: ASSHRGLPAYNEQF
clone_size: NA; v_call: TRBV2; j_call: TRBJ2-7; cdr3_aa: ASHSGTYEQY
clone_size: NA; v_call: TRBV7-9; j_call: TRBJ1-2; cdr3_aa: ASSLAPVYGYT
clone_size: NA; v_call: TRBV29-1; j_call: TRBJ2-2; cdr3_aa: SVVLVPNLTGELF
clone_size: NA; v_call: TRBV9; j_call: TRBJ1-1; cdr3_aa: ASSVEQRNTEAF
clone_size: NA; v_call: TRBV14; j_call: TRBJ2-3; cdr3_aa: ASSQPSGAYYSTDTQY
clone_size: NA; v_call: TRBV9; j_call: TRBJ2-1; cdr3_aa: ASSAPREDNEQF
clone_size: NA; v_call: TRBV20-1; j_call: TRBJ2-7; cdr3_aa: SGDGLGLVA
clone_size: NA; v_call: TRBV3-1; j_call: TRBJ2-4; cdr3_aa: ASSQAGAPNIQY
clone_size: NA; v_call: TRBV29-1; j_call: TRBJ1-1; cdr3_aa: SVTGGEWNTEAF
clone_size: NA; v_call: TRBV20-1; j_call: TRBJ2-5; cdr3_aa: SAVRDRRIQETQY
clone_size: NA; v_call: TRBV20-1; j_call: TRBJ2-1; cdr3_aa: SARVPPAEYEQF
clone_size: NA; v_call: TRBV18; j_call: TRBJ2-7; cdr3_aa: ASSPTSGRASYEQY
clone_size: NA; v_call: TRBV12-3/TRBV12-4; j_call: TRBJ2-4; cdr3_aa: ASSLGLSLENIQY
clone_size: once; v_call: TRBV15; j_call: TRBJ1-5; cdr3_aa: ATSREDRLNQPQH
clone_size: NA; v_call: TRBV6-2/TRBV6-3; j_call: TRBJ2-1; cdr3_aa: ASRLTGGEGIEQF
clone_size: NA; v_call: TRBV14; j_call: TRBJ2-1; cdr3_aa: ASSQANSGRVEQF
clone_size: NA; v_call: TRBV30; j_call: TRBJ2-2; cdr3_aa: AWQLPWTSIGELF
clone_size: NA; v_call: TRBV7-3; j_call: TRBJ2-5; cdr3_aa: ASSLRWGISETQY
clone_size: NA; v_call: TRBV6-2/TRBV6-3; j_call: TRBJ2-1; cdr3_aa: ASSYEWGNEQF
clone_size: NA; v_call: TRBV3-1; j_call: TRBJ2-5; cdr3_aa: ASSQDTLGRIQETQY
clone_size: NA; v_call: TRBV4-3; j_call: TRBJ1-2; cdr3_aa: ASSQALGTGKGYT
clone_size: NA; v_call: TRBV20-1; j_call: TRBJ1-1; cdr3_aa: SAMQGAQAF
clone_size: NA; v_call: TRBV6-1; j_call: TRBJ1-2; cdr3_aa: ASSVDQEGANSGYT
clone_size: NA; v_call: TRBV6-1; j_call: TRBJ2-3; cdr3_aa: ASSPLGAGVTDTQY
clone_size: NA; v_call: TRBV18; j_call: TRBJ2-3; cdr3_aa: ASSPPASGRFTDTQY
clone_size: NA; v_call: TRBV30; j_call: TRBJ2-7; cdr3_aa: AWSVRGNGYEQY